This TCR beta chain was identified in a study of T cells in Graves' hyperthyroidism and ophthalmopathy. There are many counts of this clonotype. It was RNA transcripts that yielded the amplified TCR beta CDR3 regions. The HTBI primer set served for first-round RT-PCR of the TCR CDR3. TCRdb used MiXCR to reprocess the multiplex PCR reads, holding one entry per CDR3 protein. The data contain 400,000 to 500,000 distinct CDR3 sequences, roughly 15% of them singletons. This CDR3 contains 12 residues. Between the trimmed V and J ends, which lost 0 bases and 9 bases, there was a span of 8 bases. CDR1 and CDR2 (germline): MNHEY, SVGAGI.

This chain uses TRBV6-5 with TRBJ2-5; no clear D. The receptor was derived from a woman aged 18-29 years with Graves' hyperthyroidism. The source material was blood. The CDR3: CASSYSSVAQYF. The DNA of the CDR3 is TGTGCCAGCAGTTACTCGTCGGTAGCCCAGTACTTC.